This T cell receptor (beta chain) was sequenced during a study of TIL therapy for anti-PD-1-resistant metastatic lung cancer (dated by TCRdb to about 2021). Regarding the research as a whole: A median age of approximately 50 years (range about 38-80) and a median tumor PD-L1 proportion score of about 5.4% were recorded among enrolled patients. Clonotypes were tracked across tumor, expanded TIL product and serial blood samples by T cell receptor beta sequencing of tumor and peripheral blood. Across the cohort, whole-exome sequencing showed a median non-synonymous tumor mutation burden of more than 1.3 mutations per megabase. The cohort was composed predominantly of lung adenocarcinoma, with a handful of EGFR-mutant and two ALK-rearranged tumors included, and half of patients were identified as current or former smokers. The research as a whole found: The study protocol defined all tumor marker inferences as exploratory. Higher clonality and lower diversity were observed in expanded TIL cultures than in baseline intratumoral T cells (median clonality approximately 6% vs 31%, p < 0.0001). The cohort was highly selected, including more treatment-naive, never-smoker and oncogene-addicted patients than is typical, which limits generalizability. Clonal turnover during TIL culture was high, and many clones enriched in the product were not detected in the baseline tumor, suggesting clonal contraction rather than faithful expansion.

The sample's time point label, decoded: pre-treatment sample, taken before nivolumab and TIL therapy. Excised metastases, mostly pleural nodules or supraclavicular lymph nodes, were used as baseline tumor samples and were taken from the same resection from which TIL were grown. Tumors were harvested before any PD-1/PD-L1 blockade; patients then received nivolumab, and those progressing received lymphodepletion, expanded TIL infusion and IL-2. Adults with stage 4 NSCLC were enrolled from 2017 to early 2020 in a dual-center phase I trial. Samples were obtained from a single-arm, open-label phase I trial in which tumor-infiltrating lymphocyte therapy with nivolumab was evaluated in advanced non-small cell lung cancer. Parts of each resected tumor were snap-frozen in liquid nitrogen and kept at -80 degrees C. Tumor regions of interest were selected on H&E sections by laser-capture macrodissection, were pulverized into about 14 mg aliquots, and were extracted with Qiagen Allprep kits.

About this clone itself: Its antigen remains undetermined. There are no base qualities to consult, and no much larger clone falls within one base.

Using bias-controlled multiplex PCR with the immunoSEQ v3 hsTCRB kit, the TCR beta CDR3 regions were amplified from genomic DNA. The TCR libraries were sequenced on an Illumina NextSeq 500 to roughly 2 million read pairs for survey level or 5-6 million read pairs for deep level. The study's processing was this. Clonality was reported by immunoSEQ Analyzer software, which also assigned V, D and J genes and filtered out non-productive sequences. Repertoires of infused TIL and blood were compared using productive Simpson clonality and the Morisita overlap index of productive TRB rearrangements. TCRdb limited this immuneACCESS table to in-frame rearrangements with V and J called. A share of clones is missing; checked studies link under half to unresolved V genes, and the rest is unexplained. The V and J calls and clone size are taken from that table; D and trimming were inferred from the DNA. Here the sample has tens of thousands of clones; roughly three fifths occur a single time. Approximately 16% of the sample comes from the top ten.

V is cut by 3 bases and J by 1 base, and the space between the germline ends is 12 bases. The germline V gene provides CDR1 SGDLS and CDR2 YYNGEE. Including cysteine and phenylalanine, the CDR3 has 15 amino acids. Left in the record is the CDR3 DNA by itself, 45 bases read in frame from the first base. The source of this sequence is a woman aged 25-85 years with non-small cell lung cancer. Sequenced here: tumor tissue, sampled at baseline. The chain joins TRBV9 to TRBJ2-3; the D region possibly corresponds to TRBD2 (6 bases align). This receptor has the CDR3 CASSARERGTDTQYF. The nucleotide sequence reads TGTGCCAGCAGCGCCCGGGAGCGAGGCACAGATACGCAGTATTTT.